Each of the 22 T cell receptor beta chains below was sequenced from the same sample in a study of PD-1 blockade in classical Hodgkin lymphoma. Assay used: immunoSEQ multiplex PCR; TCRdb lists only in-frame clones, some missing. The data show roughly 42,000 clones, 76% seen once. The patients all showed relapse after autologous stem cell transplantation, while their brentuximab vedotin exposure varied. The specimen comprised peripheral blood mononuclear cells (PBMCs), sampled at baseline. Receptor source: a human donor with classical Hodgkin lymphoma.

This clone was detected only a few times. This sequence joins TRBV7-9 and TRBJ2-1; 11 bases line up with TRBD2. Germline V lookup: CDR1 SEHNR, CDR2 FQNEAQ (reference sequence). With 5 bases clipped from V and 0 bases from J, the junction kept 9 bases outside the gene matches. This CDR3 has 18 amino acids. The CDR3 nucleotides are TGTGCCAGCAGCCGCGGGACTAGCGGAGTAAGCTCCTACAATGAGCAGTTCTTC. Amino acid sequence: CASSRGTSGVSSYNEQFF.

The chain has TRBV19 and TRBJ1-5; a weak D match, TRBD1 (5 bases). CDR1 is LNHDA, CDR2 SQIVND, per germline (reference sequence). Trimming removed 1 base at V and 2 bases at J, with 12 bases between. The CDR3 extends over 16 amino acids. The CDR3 spells CASSIGFRDGNQPQHF. The CDR3 region has the DNA TGTGCCAGTAGTATAGGGTTCAGGGACGGCAATCAGCCCCAGCATTTT.

The CDR3 bases are TGTGCCATCAGGGGACAGGTGAACTATGGCTACACCTTC. It translates to CAIRGQVNYGYTF. This chain uses TRBV10-3 with TRBJ1-2; 8 nucleotides line up with TRBD1. The CDR3 has 13 residues. Germline V lookup: CDR1 ENHRY, CDR2 SYGVKD. After removal of 6 bases from V and 2 bases from J, the junction contained 2 bases not matched to a gene.

This clone was detected a few times. This sample also contains other DNA sequences that code for the same CDR3. This sequence joins TRBV6-6 and TRBJ1-1; perhaps TRBD1 as D (6 bases). V was cut by 5 bases and J by 4 bases, with 11 bases left in between. There are 13 residues in the CDR3. Germline-derived CDR1 and CDR2 are MNHNY and SVGAGI (reference sequence). The CDR3 region is CASSRTASTEAFF. Written as DNA, the CDR3 is TGTGCCAGCAGTAGGACAGCTAGCACTGAAGCTTTCTTT.

This clone came up a few times. This chain links TRBV7-9 with TRBJ1-2, with 9 bases fitting TRBD1. The CDR3 covers 16 residues. Looked up from germline, CDR1 is SEHNR and CDR2 is FQNEAQ (reference sequence). Trimming at V came to 0 bases and at J to 5 bases, leaving 7 bases not matched to a gene. CDR3 protein: CASSLAETGGRYGYTF. As DNA, the CDR3 is TGTGCCAGCAGCTTAGCGGAGACAGGGGGACGGTATGGCTACACCTTC.

The CDR3 loop is CASGLVDGVEQYF. CDR3 in DNA: TGTGCTAGTGGTTTGGTGGATGGAGTCGAGCAGTACTTC. This chain links TRBV12-5 with TRBJ2-7; no firm D call. Trimming shortened V by 0 bases and J by 6 bases, and 9 bases separated the two germline ends. There are 13 residues in the CDR3. Germline V gene data show CDR1 as LGHNT and CDR2 as FRNRAP.

The chain links TRBV30 to TRBJ1-5, with D possibly being TRBD1 (6 bases). Per the germline V gene, CDR1 is GTSNPN and CDR2 is SVGIG (reference sequence). Trimming took off 2 bases at V and 4 bases at J, with 9 bases between the two ends. The CDR3 has 13 amino acids. Here the CDR3 reads CAWSLQGNQPQHF. The CDR3 nucleotides read TGTGCCTGGAGTTTGCAGGGGAATCAGCCCCAGCATTTT.

The genes are TRBV6-1 and TRBJ2-2, with 7 bases matching TRBD1. The junction had 3 bases not matched to a gene; V was cut back by 4 bases and J by 4 bases. Germline V gene data show CDR1 as MNHNS and CDR2 as SASEGT. This CDR3 spans 14 amino acids. The CDR3 reads CASSGQGVTGELFF. CDR3 nucleotides: TGTGCCAGCAGTGGCCAGGGGGTCACCGGGGAGCTGTTTTTT.

The chain carries TRBV11-2 and TRBJ1-2, with D hard to call. The germline gives CDR1 SGHAT, CDR2 FQNNGV. Between the trimmed V and J ends, which lost 1 base and 6 bases, there was a span of 9 bases. The CDR3 is made up of 13 amino acids. The CDR3: CASSLVAEDGYTF. CDR3 in DNA: TGTGCCAGCAGCTTAGTGGCTGAAGATGGCTACACCTTC.

The gene calls are TRBV4-1 and TRBJ2-4; no reliable D call. Germline-derived CDR1 and CDR2 are MGHRA and YSYEKL. The germline V and J ends were trimmed by 1 base and 5 bases, with 9 bases remaining between them. This CDR3 has 14 residues. CDR3 nucleotides: TGCGCCAGCAGCCAAGGCCGGACCCAAAACATTCAGTACTTC. This translates into CASSQGRTQNIQYF.

This chain links TRBV6-5 with TRBJ2-3, with unresolved D. V was pared by 2 bases and J by 4 bases, with 7 bases between. This CDR3 has 13 amino acids. The germline V gene has CDR1 MNHEY and CDR2 SVGAGI. This chain's CDR3 is CASSYRPPDTQYF. DNA of the CDR3: TGTGCCAGCAGTTACCGGCCTCCAGATACGCAGTATTTT.

The chain links TRBV18 to TRBJ2-1; 8 bases align to TRBD2. Looked up from germline, CDR1 is KGHSH and CDR2 is LQKENI. This CDR3 contains 17 residues. Unmatched junction bases numbered 18, after V lost 3 bases and J lost 11 bases. The CDR3 spells CASSPLSSDPGLGKQFF. As DNA, the CDR3 is TGTGCCAGCTCACCCCTTAGCTCCGACCCGGGACTAGGAAAGCAGTTCTTC. Full variable domain (outside the CDR3, taken from reference TRBV18 and TRBJ2-1): NAGVMQNPRHLVRRRGQEARLRCSPMKGHSHVYWYRQLPEEGLKFMVYLQKENIIDESGMPKERFSAEFPKEGPSILRIQQVVRGDSAAYFCASSPLSSDPGLGKQFFGPGTRLTVL.

This clone occurred once. The chain has TRBV7-3 and TRBJ2-5; D is undetermined. Germline V gene data show CDR1 as SGHTA and CDR2 as FQGTGA. The CDR3 is 11 amino acids. Trimming took 5 bases from V and 7 from J, leaving 8 bases between them. The CDR3 spells CASSPLTTQYF. CDR3 DNA: TGTGCCAGCAGCCCACTAACGACCCAGTACTTC.

This chain links TRBV7-9 with TRBJ2-2, with D perhaps given as TRBD1 or TRBD2 (5 bases each). CDR3 length: 17 amino acids. Germline values: CDR1 SEHNR, CDR2 FQNEAQ (reference sequence). V dropped 1 base and J dropped 2 bases, with 14 bases sitting between them. CDR3 residues: CASSLGLGEINTGELFF. In DNA, the CDR3 is TGTGCCAGCAGCTTAGGCTTGGGGGAGATAAACACCGGGGAGCTGTTTTTT.

This chain connects TRBV11-2 to TRBJ2-1; D call uncertain. The germline CDR1 and CDR2 sequences are SGHAT and FQNNGV. The germline V and J ends were trimmed by 5 bases and 5 bases, with 10 bases remaining between them. This CDR3 region has 13 residues. In nucleotides, the CDR3 is TGTGCCAGCAGCCCGTCTTTCAACAATGAGCAGTTCTTC. It yields the protein CASSPSFNNEQFF. The full variable domain, its missing parts supplied by reference TRBV11-2 and TRBJ2-1, is EAGVAQSPRYKIIEKRQSVAFWCNPISGHATLYWYQQILGQGPKLLIQFQNNGVVDDSQLPKDRFSAERLKGVDSTLKIQPAKLEDSAVYLCASSPSFNNEQFFGPGTRLTVL.

This clone has only a few counts. V is TRBV6-5 and J is TRBJ2-7; D is perhaps TRBD2 (5 bases). Germline CDR1 MNHEY, CDR2 SVGAGI. Trimming cost V 4 bases and J 4 bases, with 11 bases left between them. The CDR3 covers 13 residues. Here the CDR3 DNA reads TGTGCCAGCAGTTTCCTCACGGGGTACGAGCAGTACTTC. This sequence encodes CASSFLTGYEQYF.

Only a few counts were recorded for this clone. The V and J genes are TRBV18 and TRBJ1-3; D gene uncertain. The CDR3 is 14 amino acids. Germline-derived CDR1 and CDR2 are KGHSH and LQKENI. Trimming removed 1 base from V and 0 bases from J, with 4 bases in between. This chain's CDR3 is CASSPRGSGNTIYF. The CDR3 DNA sequence: TGTGCCAGCTCACCACGGGGCTCTGGAAACACCATATATTTT.

The chain carries TRBV4-1 and TRBJ1-1; 9 nucleotides match TRBD1. Trimming cost V 4 bases and J 3 bases; bases outside gene matches: 9. CDR1 MGHRA and CDR2 YSYEKL come from the germline V gene. This CDR3 is 16 amino acids long. The DNA of the CDR3 is TGCGCCAGCAGCCCATATGCGACAGGGGGGGACACTGAAGCTTTCTTT. This sequence encodes CASSPYATGGDTEAFF.

This chain links TRBV7-9 with TRBJ2-7, with unresolved D. With 7 bases removed from V and 5 bases from J, the gap between germline ends came to 15 bases. The CDR3 is 13 amino acids. Germline V CDR1 and CDR2: SEHNR, FQNEAQ (reference sequence). The DNA of the CDR3 is TGTGCCAGCACCGTCGCAGTAGGTAACGAGCAGTACTTC. Protein product: CASTVAVGNEQYF.

This chain joins TRBV19 and TRBJ2-1; D remains unclear. The germline V and J ends were trimmed by 1 base and 4 bases, with 8 bases remaining between them. Germline V gene sequence: CDR1 LNHDA, CDR2 SQIVND (reference sequence). The CDR3 spans 14 residues. The CDR3 DNA reads as TGTGCCAGTAGTATAGGTACGGGTTACAATGAGCAGTTCTTC. Protein: CASSIGTGYNEQFF.

The chain employs TRBV20-1 and TRBJ1-2, with TRBD1 as a possible D gene (6 bases). From germline, CDR1 is DFQATT and CDR2 SNEGSKA (reference sequence). The CDR3 is 11 amino acids. The CDR3 region is CTKGDPGGYTF. In DNA, the CDR3 is TGCACCAAGGGGGACCCGGGCGGCTACACCTTC.

CDR3 sequence (DNA): TGTGCCAGCAGTTTAGGCGGGGGGTGGGAAGCTTTCTTT. Translating gives CASSLGGGWEAFF. V gene TRBV27 combines with J gene TRBJ1-1, with D possibly TRBD1 on 5 matching bases. This CDR3 contains 13 residues. V lost 2 bases and J 8 bases, leaving 12 bases between the germline ends. CDR1 and CDR2 from the germline V gene are MNHEY and SMNVEV (reference sequence).